This TCR beta chain was sequenced during a study of blood T cell repertoires in COVID-19 (dated by TCRdb to between 2020 and 2021). Concerning the study at large: The collaborator samples originated in the United States, Italy and Spain and spanned the acute and convalescent phases of COVID-19. The prospective study material was composed of cDNA or gDNA derived from T cells, B-cell-depleted T cells, or PBMCs. Deeply sampled blood TCRbeta repertoires from subjects exposed to, actively infected with, or recovered from COVID-19 were included in the dataset. The repertoires were released in a freely available public database meant as a resource for research on the immune response to SARS-CoV-2. The samples were drawn from two sources: the first 160 participants of the ongoing ImmuneRACE study, and some 1,300 subjects contributed by 6 global collaborators. The sample metadata nearly always contained a de-identified subject ID, COVID-19 status, age in years and sex. HLA class I and class II types, where available, came from metadata supplied by the sample provider rather than from assay-based typing.

Overall results and qualifications from the work: Clinical and demographic metadata were provided uncurated, with the amount varying by source and participant.

From cysteine to phenylalanine, the CDR3 is 16 amino acids long. The retained sequence is limited to the CDR3, 48 bases, with the frame set at the first base. After removal of 7 bases from V and 0 bases from J, the junction retains 3 bases not matched to a gene. Taken from the germline V gene (reference sequence), the CDR1 and CDR2 loops are LNHDA and SQIVND. Regarding this clone: Its antigen target is currently unknown. No much larger clonotype is one base removed from it; base qualities were not supplied.

TCRbeta CDR3 regions were amplified from genomic DNA by means of the immunoSEQ Assay, a bias-controlled multiplex PCR. Per the authors' processing: The number of nucleated cells in each sample was estimated by amplification of reference gene primers within the assay. To quantify the absolute abundance of each unique TCRbeta CDR3 rearrangement, sequence reads were collapsed and filtered. For each sample, productive Simpson clonality was calculated by taking the square root of Simpson's diversity index across productive rearrangements. What TCRdb holds here is the immuneACCESS table cut down to in-frame rearrangements. Part of the clones is not present; checked against another copy, under half of the missing clones reflect an unresolved V gene, and the others are unexplained. Clone size and the V and J calls come from that table; the DNA yielded D and trimming. The sample contains about 100,000 clones, just over 90% of them found a single time. Of the sample, 2.1% falls within the top ten clones.

The collaborating institutions used their own protocols to collect whole blood in K2EDTA tubes. For TCRbeta analysis, collaborators shipped samples in one of three forms: frozen whole blood, isolated PBMCs, or DNA extracted from either of those sample types. The sequence derives from a man aged 50-59 years with active COVID-19. This sequence uses TRBV19 and TRBJ2-1; 13 bases in the middle match TRBD2. The sample taken for sequencing was peripheral blood. The DNA sequence follows: TGTGCCAGTATTCGGACTAGCGGGAGCTCCTACAATGAGCAGTTCTTC. It is translated as CASIRTSGSSYNEQFF.